This T cell receptor (beta chain) was sequenced during a study of blood T cell repertoires in COVID-19. Study-level background: Acute and convalescent COVID-19 samples came from the United States, Italy and Spain. The analysed material was cDNA or gDNA that came from T cells, B-cell-depleted T cells, or PBMCs.

The repertoire was sequenced with immunoSEQ multiplex PCR; TCRdb's copy has only in-frame clones and lacks some. The data hold a few hundred thousand clones, with around 84% observed a single time. Sequencing was performed on peripheral blood. The receptor comes from a woman between 18 and 30 years old with acute or convalescent COVID-19.

The CDR3 region is CASSTTGPNQPQHF. The CDR3, as DNA: TGTGCCAGCAGTACGACAGGGCCCAATCAGCCCCAGCATTTT. The chain joins TRBV6-5 to TRBJ1-5, with TRBD1 matching over 7 bases. CDR1 is MNHEY and CDR2 is SVGAGI in the germline V gene. The CDR3 has 14 amino acids. The V and J ends lost 5 bases and 3 bases, in that order; junction bases with no gene match: 4.